Following are 31 T cell receptor beta chains from one sample sequenced in a study of regulatory T cells in long-lasting Graves disease. Assembly of TCR beta libraries relied on iRepertoire HTBI primers together with Arm-PCR of CDR3 regions. TCRdb re-derived calls from the multiplex PCR reads in MiXCR, one entry per CDR3 protein. Of about 470,000 distinct CDR3 sequences listed, 20% to 25% are singletons. Time point here: persistent/refractory GD, antithyroid drugs over 5 years with positive TRAb. The TCR library used RNA extracted from PBMCs. The sample in question was peripheral blood mononuclear cells (PBMCs), obtained when the disease was refractory, from a patient treated with antithyroid drugs. The receptors were gathered from a female donor with Graves disease.

This clonotype has at least ten counts. The chain is built from TRBV28 and TRBJ1-6; TRBD1 matches 7 bases. The germline gives CDR1 MDHEN, CDR2 SYDVKM. Trimming took 2 bases from V and 5 from J; bases not matched to a gene: 9. This CDR3 has 17 amino acids. The CDR3 sequence is CASSLRDVGTDNSPLHF. The CDR3 nucleotides are TGTGCCAGCAGTTTAAGGGATGTTGGGACAGATAATTCACCCCTCCACTTT.

This clonotype was counted many times. The chain has TRBV6-1 and TRBJ2-7; the D gene is possibly TRBD1 (5 bases). Germline values: CDR1 MNHNS, CDR2 SASEGT. Trimming shortened V by 3 bases and J by 2 bases, and 11 bases separated the two germline ends. The CDR3 is 14 amino acids. In DNA, the CDR3 is TGTGCCAGCAGTGACAGCAGGGTTACCTACGAGCAGTACTTC. This encodes CASSDSRVTYEQYF.

In its sample, this clonotype was seen many times. J is TRBJ2-7 and V is TRBV10-3; 14 bases match TRBD2. Germline CDR1 is ENHRY and CDR2 is SYGVKD. The CDR3 is 15 residues long. J was trimmed by 5 bases and V by 2 bases; bases with no gene match: 2. CDR3 sequence reads: CAISEGTSGSNEQYF. In DNA form, the CDR3 reads TGTGCCATCAGTGAGGGGACTAGCGGGAGCAACGAGCAGTACTTC.

This clonotype occurred many times. The rearrangement uses TRBV7-9 and TRBJ2-5; the match to TRBD2 covers 8 bases. From germline, CDR1 is SEHNR and CDR2 FQNEAQ (reference sequence). The CDR3 has 17 residues. V shed 1 base, J shed 3 bases, and the junction held 10 bases outside the gene matches. CDR3 DNA sequence: TGTGCCAGCAGCTTAGTAAGCCCTAGCGGGTATGAAGAGACCCAGTACTTC. It translates to CASSLVSPSGYEETQYF.

The rearrangement links TRBV28 to TRBJ1-1; tentatively, D is TRBD1 (5 bases). The CDR3 contains 14 residues. The V end lost 5 bases, the J end lost 6 bases, and 16 bases lay between the germline ends. Germline V gene lookup returns CDR1 MDHEN and CDR2 SYDVKM. The CDR3 loop reads CASSGGGPSPEAFF. The CDR3 coding sequence is TGTGCCAGCAGTGGGGGTGGGCCTTCCCCTGAAGCTTTCTTT.

This clonotype has at least ten counts. The chain employs TRBV28 and TRBJ1-5; 7 bases match TRBD1. CDR3 size: 16 residues. The V gene's germline CDR1 is MDHEN and CDR2 SYDVKM. The V and J ends lost 5 bases and 0 bases, in that order; junction bases with no gene match: 7. The CDR3 reads CASSPGTVNSNQPQHF. CDR3 sequence (DNA): TGTGCCAGCAGTCCCGGGACAGTAAATAGCAATCAGCCCCAGCATTTT.

Concerning this clonotype itself: A single base separates this from a much larger clone, so it may be a read error. J is TRBJ1-1 and V is TRBV11-2; no definite D call. The length of the CDR3 is 12 residues. Germline assignment: CDR1 SGHAT and CDR2 FQNNGV. CDR3 in amino acids: CAGSLAQIEAFF. The CDR3 region has the DNA TGTGCCGGCAGCTTAGCCCAGATTGAAGCTTTCTTT.

This clonotype was counted a few times. CDR3 nucleotide sequence: TGTGCCAGCAGTGATCCTGGGCAGCCACGACAGCCCCAGCATTTT. This encodes CASSDPGQPRQPQHF. This chain uses TRBV6-1 with TRBJ1-5; D remains ambiguous. CDR1 is MNHNS, CDR2 SASEGT, per germline. CDR3 length: 15 amino acids. The V end was cut by 3 bases, the J end by 7 bases, with 16 bases between.

This clonotype was observed a handful of times. The V and J genes are TRBV27 and TRBJ1-1; no clear D. Germline CDR1 reads MNHEY; CDR2 reads SMNVEV (reference sequence). The CDR3 length is 11 residues. V was trimmed by 7 bases and J by 4 bases, leaving 7 bases between them. The CDR3 spells CASTRFTEAFF. The DNA for the CDR3 is TGTGCCAGCACTAGGTTCACTGAAGCTTTCTTT.

This clonotype was detected ten times or more. This chain uses TRBV28 with TRBJ1-2, with D tentatively TRBD1 (5 bases). CDR1 MDHEN and CDR2 SYDVKM come from the germline V gene. The CDR3 totals 12 residues. Trimming pared 3 bases from V and 7 bases from J, leaving 9 bases between. The CDR3 DNA reads as TGTGCCAGCAGTTTTATCGGGGCTGGCTACACCTTC. It encodes CASSFIGAGYTF.

This clonotype was seen more than once but under ten times. The J gene is TRBJ2-2, the V gene TRBV9, with D possibly being TRBD2 (6 bases). The CDR3 is 16 amino acids. Germline CDR1 and CDR2: SGDLS and YYNGEE. V lost 3 bases to trimming and J lost 0 bases, with 12 bases between them. CDR3 loop: CASSATGDANTGELFF. In DNA, the CDR3 is TGTGCCAGCAGCGCAACGGGGGACGCGAACACCGGGGAGCTGTTTTTT.

Ten or more counts support this clonotype. The genes are TRBV28 and TRBJ1-1; no reliable D call. CDR3 length: 12 residues. Germline CDR1 is MDHEN and CDR2 is SYDVKM. V shed 3 bases and J shed 9 bases, with 11 bases lying between them. CDR3 sequence reads: CASSFAGSKAFF. Here the CDR3 DNA reads TGTGCCAGCAGTTTTGCGGGCAGTAAAGCTTTCTTT.

The J gene is TRBJ2-3, the V gene TRBV6-1; possibly TRBD1 for D (5 bases). In germline, CDR1 is MNHNS, CDR2 SASEGT. V shed 6 bases and J shed 2 bases, with 15 bases lying between them. The CDR3 consists of 15 residues. The CDR3 sequence: CASRPGKASTDTQYF. In DNA, the CDR3 is TGTGCCAGCAGACCAGGGAAAGCCTCCACAGATACGCAGTATTTT.

In this sample, this clonotype turned up many times. This chain connects TRBV20-1 to TRBJ2-7, with D perhaps matching TRBD1 or TRBD2 (5 bases each). Trimming pared 5 bases from V and 1 base from J, leaving 18 bases between. There are 15 residues in the CDR3. Germline CDR1 DFQATT, CDR2 SNEGSKA (reference sequence). In DNA, the CDR3 is TGCAGTGCTCCAGACCCCGGGACCGCATCCTACGAGCAGTACTTC. Its protein product is CSAPDPGTASYEQYF.

This clonotype has at least ten counts. This rearrangement joins TRBV2 to TRBJ2-7; 8 bases align to TRBD1. This CDR3 has 13 residues. CDR1 SNHLY and CDR2 FYNNEI come from the germline V gene. V lost 10 bases to trimming and J lost 3 bases; unmatched junction nucleotides: 8. The CDR3 here is CATGQGANYEQYF. For the CDR3, the DNA is TGTGCCACCGGACAGGGCGCTAACTACGAGCAGTACTTC.

This clonotype was detected ten times or more. The V call is TRBV7-2, the J call TRBJ2-7; no definite D call. V lost 2 bases and J lost 2, with 10 bases in between. The CDR3 loop spans 14 amino acids. CDR1 is SGHTA and CDR2 is FQGNSA in the germline V gene. CDR3 sequence: CASSLKDFPYEQYF. The CDR3 bases are TGTGCCAGCAGCTTAAAAGACTTTCCCTACGAGCAGTACTTC.

This clonotype has a count of ten or more. The chain uses TRBV5-1 and TRBJ1-5; 9 nucleotides agree with TRBD1. The V and J ends lost 4 bases and 3 bases, in that order; junction bases with no gene match: 5. CDR3 length: 15 amino acids. Germline V gives CDR1 SGHRS, CDR2 YFSETQ. This CDR3 reads CASSLGDRDNQPQHF. CDR3 coding DNA: TGCGCCAGCAGCCTCGGGGACAGGGACAATCAGCCCCAGCATTTT.

On this clonotype itself: It may be a read error: a sequence one base away is much more abundant. The chain combines TRBV6-1 with TRBJ1-5; D is ambiguous. Germline V gene lookup returns CDR1 MNHNS and CDR2 SASEGT. This CDR3 comprises 13 residues. The CDR3 sequence: CASRIDSHQPQRF. CDR3 bases: TGTGCCAGCAGGATAGATTCCCATCAGCCCCAGCGTTTT.

This clonotype has just a few counts. The chain is built from TRBV25-1 and TRBJ1-1; 7 positions agree with TRBD1. V lost 3 bases and J lost 3; bases outside the gene matches: 7. The CDR3 loop spans 15 amino acids. From germline, CDR1 is MGHDK and CDR2 SYGVNS. CDR3 sequence (DNA): TGTGCCAGCAGTGATAGCCTGGACAGGCACACTGAAGCTTTCTTT. Its protein is CASSDSLDRHTEAFF.

This clonotype was seen many times. The chain uses TRBV28 and TRBJ2-7, with 15 bases fitting TRBD2. The CDR3 is 19 residues long. Germline V gene data show CDR1 as MDHEN and CDR2 as SYDVKM. Unmatched junction bases numbered 12, after V lost 5 bases and J lost 1 base. The CDR3 here is CASSPEPGLAGGGSYEQYF. In nucleotides, the CDR3 is TGTGCCAGCAGTCCAGAGCCGGGACTAGCGGGAGGAGGTTCCTACGAGCAGTACTTC.

This rearrangement joins TRBV28 to TRBJ2-6, with D uncertain. The CDR3 is 15 residues long. Germline V gives CDR1 MDHEN, CDR2 SYDVKM. V was pared by 5 bases and J by 13 bases, with 21 bases between. The CDR3 protein is CASSPPLQGPRVLTF. The CDR3 region has the DNA TGTGCCAGCAGTCCACCTCTACAAGGGCCCAGGGTCCTGACTTTC.

The chain couples TRBV6-1 to TRBJ2-2, with a tentative D call TRBD1 (5 bases). V was cut by 6 bases and J by 3 bases, with 20 bases left in between. Germline V gene lookup returns CDR1 MNHNS and CDR2 SASEGT. The CDR3 length is 17 residues. CDR3 in amino acids: CASRHFDRSSDTGELFF. DNA of the CDR3: TGTGCCAGCAGGCACTTTGACAGATCCAGCGACACCGGGGAGCTGTTTTTT.

The V and J genes are TRBV7-9 and TRBJ2-7; 11 bases line up with TRBD1. The V gene's germline CDR1 is SEHNR and CDR2 FQNEAQ (reference sequence). The V gene end was trimmed by 5 bases and the J gene end by 6 bases; junction bases not matched to a gene: 12. CDR3 length: 16 residues. The CDR3 is CASSPRDRGSVAEQYF. The DNA of the CDR3 is TGTGCCAGCAGCCCACGGGACAGGGGGTCGGTGGCCGAGCAGTACTTC.

This clonotype has at least ten counts. The gene calls are TRBV28 and TRBJ1-2; 12 bases are shared with TRBD1. J gave up 11 bases and V 5 bases, and 12 bases lay outside the gene matches. CDR3 length: 15 amino acids. The V gene's germline CDR1 is MDHEN and CDR2 SYDVKM. The CDR3 DNA follows: TGTGCCAGCAGTCGCACCGGGACAGGGGGCCCGGGGTACACCTTC. It specifies CASSRTGTGGPGYTF.

The rearrangement uses TRBV14 and TRBJ1-2; 7 nucleotides align to TRBD1. The V gene end was trimmed by 1 base and the J gene end by 4 bases; junction bases not matched to a gene: 9. This CDR3 contains 16 residues. Germline values: CDR1 SGHDN, CDR2 FVKESK. This chain's CDR3 is CASSQAVTGQFYGYTF. The DNA of the CDR3 is TGTGCCAGCAGCCAAGCAGTGACGGGACAGTTCTATGGCTACACCTTC.

This clonotype appeared many times. One end of the junction does not line up with germline, which may come from a read error. The chain combines TRBV5-1 with TRBJ1-3, with a possible D match to TRBD1 (5 bases). Germline CDR1 and CDR2: SGHRS and YFSETQ. CDR3 length: 15 amino acids. In DNA, the CDR3 is TGTGCCAGCAGCTTAGATAGGGGATCTGGAAACACCATATATTTT. It is translated as CASSLDRGSGNTIYF. Based on the CDR3 plus reference TRBV5-1 and TRBJ1-3, the full variable domain is KAGVTQTPRYLIKTRGQQVTLSCSPISGHRSVSWYQQTPGQGLQFLFEYFSETQRNKGNFPGRFSGRQFSNSRSEMNVSTLELGDSALYLCASSLDRGSGNTIYFGEGSWLTVV.

This clonotype has at least ten counts. The chain uses TRBV27 and TRBJ1-2; D is undetermined. The ends were cut back, 1 base at V and 3 bases at J, with 18 bases in the middle. From germline, CDR1 is MNHEY and CDR2 SMNVEV (reference sequence). This CDR3 is built from 17 residues. This CDR3 reads CASSLYPRDGWDYGYTF. The CDR3 DNA is TGTGCCAGCAGTTTATACCCCCGTGATGGATGGGACTATGGCTACACCTTC.

The chain combines TRBV19 with TRBJ1-1; the D is unclear. V shed 3 bases and J shed 0 bases, with 11 bases lying between them. This CDR3 has 15 residues. Germline assignment: CDR1 LNHDA and CDR2 SQIVND (reference sequence). CDR3 DNA sequence: TGTGCCAGTAGTATTGGGCAGGCGATGAACACTGAAGCTTTCTTT. As protein: CASSIGQAMNTEAFF.

This clonotype was counted only a few times. The rearrangement links TRBV19 to TRBJ2-6, with 8 nucleotides matching TRBD2. The CDR3 totals 19 residues. V gave up 6 bases and J gave up 2 bases; unmatched junction bases: 15. Looked up from germline, CDR1 is LNHDA and CDR2 is SQIVND (reference sequence). In nucleotides, the CDR3 is TGTGCCAGTAGCCCTCGGGGGGGCTCTTTAGTGGCTGGGGCCAACGTCCTGACTTTC. This gives the protein CASSPRGGSLVAGANVLTF.

This clonotype was recorded many times. The J gene is TRBJ2-7, the V gene TRBV7-6; the D gene is possibly TRBD1 (6 bases). Germline lookup yields CDR1 SGHVS and CDR2 FNYEAQ. This CDR3 is built from 14 residues. Between the trimmed V and J ends, which lost 6 bases and 3 bases, there was a span of 15 bases. Here the CDR3 reads CASSLSRQDYEQYF. The CDR3 DNA reads as TGTGCCAGCAGTTTAAGCCGACAGGACTACGAGCAGTACTTC.

This clonotype was picked up a small number of times. Here the CDR3 DNA reads TGTGCCAGCAGCCCTACAGGGGTAGGCTACGAGCAGTACTTC. Protein: CASSPTGVGYEQYF. This sequence joins TRBV6-1 and TRBJ2-7, with 7 positions matching TRBD1. Per the germline V gene, CDR1 is MNHNS and CDR2 is SASEGT. The CDR3 spans 14 residues. V gave up 6 bases and J gave up 3 bases; unmatched junction bases: 8.